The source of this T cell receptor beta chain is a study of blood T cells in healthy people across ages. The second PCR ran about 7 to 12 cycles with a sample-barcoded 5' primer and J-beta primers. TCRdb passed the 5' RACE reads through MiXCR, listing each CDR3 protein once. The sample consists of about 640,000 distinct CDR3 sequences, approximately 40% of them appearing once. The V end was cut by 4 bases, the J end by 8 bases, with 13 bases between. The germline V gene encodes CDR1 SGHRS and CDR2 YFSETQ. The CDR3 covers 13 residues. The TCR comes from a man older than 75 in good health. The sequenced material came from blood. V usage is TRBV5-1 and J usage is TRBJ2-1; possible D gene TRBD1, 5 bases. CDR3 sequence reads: CASSPAAGYEQFF. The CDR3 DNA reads TGCGCCAGCAGCCCCGCGGCAGGGTATGAGCAGTTCTTC.